This passage covers 11 T cell receptor beta chains from one sample sequenced in a study of response to subunit inactivated influenza vaccine. TCRdb re-called the RT-PCR reads with MiXCR, one entry per CDR3 protein. The table records a few hundred thousand distinct CDR3 sequences, about 11% of them present only once. These records were also assigned to another study, of T cells expressing NK-cell markers. This second report adds: TCR beta cDNA was made by 5'RACE template switching with UMIs.

Here the sequenced sample was PBMCs from blood, taken on the day of vaccination. These receptor sequences come from a man in his fifties who received an inactivated influenza vaccine.

This clonotype was counted many times. The chain uses TRBV29-1 and TRBJ2-3; 11 positions match TRBD1. Germline V gene lookup returns CDR1 SQVTM and CDR2 ANQGSEA. The CDR3 is 14 amino acids. The V segment lost 6 bases and the J segment 1 base; nucleotides outside the gene matches: 3. The CDR3 reads CSVRTGGGTDTQYF. The DNA for the CDR3 is TGCAGCGTCCGGACAGGGGGCGGCACAGATACGCAGTATTTT.

Only a few counts were recorded for this clonotype. The chain couples TRBV6-1 to TRBJ2-7; D gene unclear. V lost 6 bases to trimming and J lost 0 bases, with 15 bases between them. Germline CDR1 and CDR2: MNHNS and SASEGT. The CDR3 is 15 amino acids. CDR3 coding DNA: TGTGCCAGCAGCCTGAGACCAAGCCTCTCCTACGAGCAGTACTTC. It is translated as CASSLRPSLSYEQYF.

This clonotype has a handful of counts. This chain uses TRBV2 with TRBJ2-7; D might be TRBD1 (5 bases). The CDR3 runs 13 residues. The V gene's germline CDR1 is SNHLY and CDR2 FYNNEI. Trimming removed 6 bases from V and 5 bases from J, with 14 bases in between. CDR3 residues: CASSLSDMDEQYF. The CDR3, as DNA: TGTGCCAGCAGCCTTTCGGACATGGACGAGCAGTACTTC.

The chain recombines TRBV12-3 or TRBV12-4 with TRBJ2-5; D call uncertain. The CDR3 covers 13 residues. V was shortened by 2 bases and J by 5 bases, with 9 bases between the two germline ends. The chain's CDR3 is CASSLYTGETQYF. CDR3 in DNA: TGTGCCAGCAGTTTATACACCGGGGAGACCCAGTACTTC.

This clonotype was picked up one time. The rearrangement links TRBV28 to TRBJ2-5, with a weak D call TRBD1 (6 bases). Germline V gene sequence: CDR1 MDHEN, CDR2 SYDVKM. This CDR3 has 14 residues. The ends were cut back, 5 bases at V and 3 bases at J, with 13 bases in the middle. CDR3 amino acids: CASSEQGGKETQYF. CDR3 DNA: TGTGCCAGCAGTGAACAGGGTGGAAAAGAGACCCAGTACTTC.

This clonotype was seen more than once but under ten times. This sequence joins TRBV7-2 and TRBJ2-5, with D maybe TRBD1 (6 bases). The germline gives CDR1 SGHTA, CDR2 FQGNSA. The V gene lost 5 bases and the J gene lost 5 bases, with 12 bases spanning the gap. The CDR3 is made up of 13 amino acids. The CDR3 coding sequence is TGTGCCAGCAGCGTACAGGGCGGGGAGACCCAGTACTTC. Translating it yields CASSVQGGETQYF.

The V call is TRBV5-1, the J call TRBJ2-1; 10 bases agree with TRBD1. V dropped 4 bases and J dropped 7; count of bases not matched to a gene: 8. CDR1 and CDR2 from the germline V gene are SGHRS and YFSETQ. The CDR3 spans 15 residues. In DNA, the CDR3 is TGCGCCAGCAGCCCCGGGGACAGGGGTTGGAATGAGCAGTTCTTC. This encodes CASSPGDRGWNEQFF.

The chain recombines TRBV3-1 with TRBJ2-2, with 9 bases fitting TRBD2. The junction had 3 bases not matched to a gene; V was cut back by 1 base and J by 0 bases. This CDR3 region has 17 residues. In germline, CDR1 is LGHDT, CDR2 YNNKEL (reference sequence). The CDR3 protein is CASSQAGLAANTGELFF. CDR3 DNA: TGTGCCAGCAGCCAAGCGGGACTAGCTGCGAACACCGGGGAGCTGTTTTTT.

This clonotype was recorded a few times. This chain uses TRBV5-4 with TRBJ2-7, with 14 bases identical to TRBD2. Germline values: CDR1 SGHNT, CDR2 YYREEE (reference sequence). Germline trimming cut 4 bases from V and 7 bases from J; bases unmatched to any gene: 4. CDR3 length: 14 residues. CDR3 in amino acids: CASSRGTSGGEQYF. For the CDR3, the DNA is TGTGCCAGCAGCAGGGGGACTAGCGGGGGAGAGCAGTACTTC. The variable domain in full, completed from reference TRBV5-4 and TRBJ2-7, reads ETGVTQSPTHLIKTRGQQVTLRCSSQSGHNTVSWYQQALGQGPQFIFQYYREEENGRGNFPPRFSGLQFPNYSSELNVNALELDDSALYLCASSRGTSGGEQYFGPGTRLTVT.

This clonotype was counted a few times. The V gene is TRBV28, the J gene TRBJ1-2; a weak D match, TRBD1 (5 bases). CDR3 length: 15 residues. The V and J ends lost 4 bases and 5 bases respectively, with 17 bases between them. CDR1 MDHEN and CDR2 SYDVKM come from the germline V gene. CDR3 in amino acids: CASSSVGGRGYGYTF. The CDR3, as DNA: TGTGCCAGCAGTTCCGTGGGGGGGAGGGGATATGGCTACACCTTC.

This clonotype was seen a few times. The rearrangement joins TRBV5-1 to TRBJ2-7; 8 bases fit TRBD1. Germline V gives CDR1 SGHRS, CDR2 YFSETQ. Trimming cost V 4 bases and J 3 bases; bases outside gene matches: 12. The CDR3 extends over 16 amino acids. CDR3: CASSPQPGQALYEQYF. The CDR3 nucleotides are TGCGCCAGCAGCCCCCAACCGGGACAGGCTCTCTACGAGCAGTACTTC. Drawing the rest from reference TRBV5-1 and TRBJ2-7, the complete variable domain is KAGVTQTPRYLIKTRGQQVTLSCSPISGHRSVSWYQQTPGQGLQFLFEYFSETQRNKGNFPGRFSGRQFSNSRSEMNVSTLELGDSALYLCASSPQPGQALYEQYFGPGTRLTVT.